Sequencing of this TCR beta chain was carried out in a study of PD-1 blockade in classical Hodgkin lymphoma. Across the study: A 3 mg/kg intravenous dose of nivolumab was received by patients every 2 weeks. Study observations and caveats: Complete responders had baseline diversity similar to newly diagnosed patients.

The table came from immunoSEQ multiplex PCR; TCRdb's copy has only in-frame clones and leaves some out. This sample has about 64,000 clones, with around 90% found just once. The junction had 14 bases not matched to a gene; V was cut back by 1 base and J by 5 bases. This CDR3 has 18 amino acids. From germline, CDR1 is SGHVS and CDR2 FNYEAQ. Notes on this clone: Its antigen is undetermined.

Documented time point: cycle 4 day 1 (C4D1), after 6 weeks of nivolumab. All patients experienced relapse after autologous stem cell transplantation, and brentuximab vedotin exposure was variable. When best responses were assessed, they were complete response, partial response or progressive disease. The chain has TRBV7-6 and TRBJ2-1; TRBD2 aligns across 7 bases. This sequence was found in a human donor with classical Hodgkin lymphoma. Sequenced here: peripheral blood mononuclear cells (PBMCs), sampled before the fourth cycle of nivolumab. The CDR3 nucleotides read TGTGCCAGCAGCTTAGGCGGCAGCGGGATACGTCGGGACAATGAGCAGTTCTTC. It codes for CASSLGGSGIRRDNEQFF.